Described below is a single T cell receptor beta chain sequence and its context. No antigen is known for it. No base quality values were provided; no much bigger clone lies one nucleotide off. This sample is drawn from a study of shared clonotypes between healthy human individuals (dated by TCRdb to 2020 to 2021). Context from the whole study: The cohort included three men and a couple of women between 18 and 49 years of age. For each donor, CD4 naive and CD4 memory were each given three plates, CD8 naive was given two plates, and CD8 memory was given one plate. To estimate repertoire size and how much clonotype sharing occurs between individuals, the study deeply sequenced the blood TCR repertoires of five or six healthy adults. To increase sequencing depth and limit assay-specific biases, different laboratories used diverse techniques to prepare libraries and sequence TCR repertoires. Between about 0.85 and 9.5 billion PBMCs per donor were obtained by leukapheresis.

The investigation overall reported the following: Naive subsets generally had larger estimated clonotype richness than memory subsets. Rarefaction of sorted-subset datasets indicated incomplete sequencing despite the large sequencing depth. Across a few donors, approximately 5% of naive CD4, 3% to 4% of naive CD8, about 2% of memory CD4, and approximately 0.4% of memory CD8 clonotypes were shared. Pairwise subsampling indicated that sequencing depth was expected to affect the degree of clonotype sharing among donors. Sampling was restricted to blood, and TCR repertoires in tissue are likely to differ from TCR repertoires in blood. Compared with non-shared clonotypes, clonotypes shared by all four sorted-subset donors had higher generation probabilities. Because the study included only a small number of donors, the genetic and exposure-history diversity represented was limited.

The donors were healthy, HIV-negative adults who had no recently reported acute infections or vaccinations. Every donor was a Caucasian adult living in Nashville, Tennessee, USA. CD4+ T cells were enriched by magnetic negative selection; naive cells were then positively selected on CD45RA, and the negative fraction formed the memory subset. After blood collection by leukapheresis, PBMCs were isolated using Ficoll-Histopaque density gradient centrifugation and then cryopreserved in the vapor phase of liquid nitrogen. Purity and quantity of every magnetically sorted T cell population were checked by analytical flow cytometry. Each sorted fraction had its genomic DNA isolated and then quantified by UV absorbance on a Nanodrop 2000c. The germline V gene (reference sequence) provides CDR1 WNHNN and CDR2 SYGVQD. The CDR3 covers 13 residues, taking in both the cysteine and the phenylalanine. CDR3 DNA only is kept here, 39 bases in frame from base 1. V loses 2 bases, J loses 8 bases, and the germline ends lie 10 bases apart.

Using the deep immunoSEQ assay, multiplex PCR amplified TCR CDR3 regions from genomic DNA. Extracted genomic DNA from each cell subset was spread evenly across all wells of several immunoSEQ 96-well plates, with each plate serving as a replicate. For sorted subsets, approximately 210 ng of genomic DNA, equivalent to some 33,000 T cell genomes, went into each replicate PCR. Purified libraries were quantified with a Qubit 3.0 fluorometer, sized on a Bioanalyzer 2100, and re-quantified with the KAPA Library Quantification kit. Each immunoSEQ 96-well plate was sequenced on its own single-read 150-cycle Illumina NextSeq 550 flow cell. The paper's data handling went like this. The immunoSEQ output contained only junctional sequences without quality scores, so filtering could not match that applied to full-length reads. Sequences were annotated with PyIR, a Python wrapper for IgBLAST v1.9, using IMGT germline references to assign V/J genes and CDR3. Any read was removed if the V/J assignment was weak (E-value above 1e-6), the CDR3 was missing, or the read contained stop codons, out-of-frame junctions, or ambiguous translated residues. V3J clonotypes were defined as sequences sharing the same inferred V gene, J gene, and CDR3 amino acid sequence. To compute the percentage overlap between repertoires, the number of shared unique clonotypes was divided by the size of the smaller repertoire. Richness of each repertoire was evaluated using RTK rarefaction, the Chao1 estimator, and Recon v2.1 estimates of unobserved clonotypes. Generation probabilities for all TCRbeta clonotypes obtained by the gDNA method from several donors were computed using OLGA. Here the immuneACCESS table is served through TCRdb, limited to in-frame sequences with V and J called. Missing clones are a known gap in these copies; in checked studies unresolved V genes cover under half, and the rest lacks a known reason. V and J calls and clone size come straight from that table; D and trimming were deduced from the DNA. This sample is represented by roughly 1,500,000 clones; approximately 98.5% of them were singletons. Of the sample, 0.3% to 0.45% is held by the ten largest clones.

The rearranged segments are TRBV10-1 and TRBJ2-4; the D gene identity is not certain. The specimen was naive CD4+ T cells sorted from blood. The cell subset or site label of this sample denotes: CD45RA+ positively selected. The receptor was derived from a man aged 30 to 45 in good health. The CDR3 protein: CASSENGRDIQYF. The base sequence is TGCGCCAGCAGTGAGAATGGTAGGGACATTCAGTACTTC.